This TCR beta chain originates from a study of T cells in Graves' hyperthyroidism and ophthalmopathy. This clonotype was counted ten times or more. Antigen: not known. Authors of the study amplified TCR beta CDR3 regions from RNA transcripts. The HTBI set primed first-round TCR CDR3 RT-PCR. TCRdb ran MiXCR on the multiplex PCR reads and lists one entry per CDR3 protein. The sample carries around 190,000 distinct CDR3 sequences, roughly 17% recorded once. Uncontrolled infection, other autoimmune disease, pregnancy or lactation disqualified patients from enrolment. Study-wide findings and caveats: The authors' 13 V-J model separated ophthalmopathy from stable hyperthyroidism.

The CDR3 sequence is 14 residues long. V was pared by 5 bases and J by 8 bases, with 9 bases of the junction left unmatched. The germline gives CDR1 MDHEN, CDR2 SYDVKM. The chain joins TRBV28 to TRBJ2-1, with 7 bases lining up with TRBD2. What was sequenced was blood. This clonotype was obtained from a woman in her 50s with Graves' hyperthyroidism. CDR3 loop: CASSDGLEGDEQFF. In nucleotides, the CDR3 is TGTGCCAGCAGTGACGGACTAGAAGGTGATGAGCAGTTCTTC.